This T cell receptor beta chain was retrieved from a study of cytomegalovirus exposure and HLA in healthy donors. Looking at the study overall: Out of about 360 genotyped donors, roughly 78% belonged to the Caucasian-associated ancestry cluster.

Germline V gene lookup returns CDR1 SGHVS and CDR2 FQNEAQ. J was trimmed by 3 bases and V by 7 bases; bases with no gene match: 9. The CDR3 covers 15 residues. This clone was seen more than once but under ten times. Primers for the PCR totalled 60 Vbeta and 13 Jbeta. Libraries were prepared by immunoSEQ multiplex PCR; TCRdb keeps only in-frame clonotypes and omits some of them. In the table there are 90,000 to 140,000 clones, roughly 15% of which are singletons. The chain carries TRBV7-8 and TRBJ1-5, with 7 bases aligning to TRBD1. The TCR sequence derives from a female donor in good health and CMV-seronegative. Input material: PBMCs. The CDR3 loop reads CASTKTGTFNQPQHF. CDR3 sequence (DNA): TGTGCCAGCACCAAGACAGGGACCTTCAATCAGCCCCAGCATTTT.